This TCR beta chain was sequenced for a study of cytomegalovirus exposure and HLA in healthy donors. With 60 Vbeta and 13 Jbeta primers, the PCR was carried out. Assay used: immunoSEQ multiplex PCR; TCRdb lists only in-frame clones, some missing. Among 180,000 or so clones listed, about 82% were seen once. Per germline, CDR1 SGHRS and CDR2 YFSETQ. The V gene end was trimmed by 0 bases and the J gene end by 1 base; junction bases not matched to a gene: 3. CDR3 length: 15 residues. Sequencing was performed on PBMCs. The receptor was isolated from a woman between 25 and 40 years old in good health and CMV-seronegative. The chain is built from TRBV5-1 and TRBJ1-1; 7 nucleotides align to TRBD1. DNA of the CDR3: TGCGCCAGCAGCTTGGTAGGACAGGCGAACACTGAAGCTTTCTTT. Its translation is CASSLVGQANTEAFF.